The clone carrying this T cell receptor (beta chain) has a handful of counts. Unique molecular identifiers featured in how the TCRbeta library was prepared. TCRdb re-called the PCR reads with MiXCR, one entry per CDR3 protein. This repertoire shows roughly 500,000 distinct CDR3 sequences, around 13% found once; its top ten account for around 6%. The sample comes from a study of T-cell reconstitution after alpha-beta-depleted transplantation in children. Deletions cut 0 bases from V and 4 bases from J, with 13 bases between. Germline CDR1 is SGHDT and CDR2 is YYEEEE. The CDR3 is made up of 15 amino acids.

Sequenced material: PBMCs from the stem cell graft donor, taken from the stem cell graft. This clonotype originated in a human donor who donated a stem cell graft to a child with combined immunodeficiency. The rearrangement joins TRBV5-6 to TRBJ2-5, with D uncertain. The CDR3 region is CASSLVPTRGETQYF. CDR3 nucleotides: TGTGCCAGCAGCTTGGTCCCCACCAGAGGAGAGACCCAGTACTTC.